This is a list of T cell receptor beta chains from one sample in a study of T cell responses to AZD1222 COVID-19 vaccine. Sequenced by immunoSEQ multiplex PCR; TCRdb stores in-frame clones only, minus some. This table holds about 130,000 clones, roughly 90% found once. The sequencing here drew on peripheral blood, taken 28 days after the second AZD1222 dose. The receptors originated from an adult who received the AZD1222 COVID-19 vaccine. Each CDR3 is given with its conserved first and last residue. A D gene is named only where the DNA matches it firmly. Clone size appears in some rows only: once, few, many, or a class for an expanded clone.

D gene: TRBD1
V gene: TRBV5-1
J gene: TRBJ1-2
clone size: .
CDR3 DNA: TGCGCCAGCAGCGGGACAGGGACCCTCTATGGCTACACCTTC
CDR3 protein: CASSGTGTLYGYTF

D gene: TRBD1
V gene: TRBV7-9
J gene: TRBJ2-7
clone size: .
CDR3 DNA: TGTGCCAGCAGCCCGGACAGGGACCTGTCCGAGCAGTACTTC
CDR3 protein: CASSPDRDLSEQYF

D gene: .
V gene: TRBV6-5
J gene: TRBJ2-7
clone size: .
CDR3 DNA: TGTGCCAGCAGTTACTCTCCTAGCCGAGGGGACGAGCAGTACTTC
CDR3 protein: CASSYSPSRGDEQYF

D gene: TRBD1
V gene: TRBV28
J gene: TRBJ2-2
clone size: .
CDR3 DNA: TGTGCCAGCAGTTTAAGGGACAGGGAATCAGTAGTCGGGGAGCTGTTTTTT
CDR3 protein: CASSLRDRESVVGELFF

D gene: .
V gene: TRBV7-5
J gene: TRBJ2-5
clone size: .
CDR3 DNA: TGTGCCAGAAGCCCCAGGTGGAGGGAAGAAGAGACCCAGTACTTC
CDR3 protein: CARSPRWREEETQYF

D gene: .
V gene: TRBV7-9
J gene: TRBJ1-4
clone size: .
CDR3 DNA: TGTGCCAGCAGCTTACCCGACAGACCTAATGAAAAACTGTTTTTT
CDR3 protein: CASSLPDRPNEKLFF

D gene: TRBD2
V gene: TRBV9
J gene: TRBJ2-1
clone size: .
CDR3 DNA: TGTGCCAGCAGTATTCTAGCGGGAGATTTAGGCAATGAGCAGTTCTTC
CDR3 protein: CASSILAGDLGNEQFF

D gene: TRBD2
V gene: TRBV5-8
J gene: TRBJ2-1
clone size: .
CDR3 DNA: TGTGCCAGCAGCCCGGAGCGGGGTTACAATGAGCAGTTCTTC
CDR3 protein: CASSPERGYNEQFF

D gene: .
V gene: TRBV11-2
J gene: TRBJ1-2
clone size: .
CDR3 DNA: TGTGCCAGCAGCTTAGAAGGGGCAGCTAACTATGGCTACACCTTC
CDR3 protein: CASSLEGAANYGYTF

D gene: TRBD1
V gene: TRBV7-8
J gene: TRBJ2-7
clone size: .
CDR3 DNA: TGTGCCAGCAGCTTAGGTGGATCACAGGGGGCTTTTGGCGAGCAGTACTTC
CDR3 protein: CASSLGGSQGAFGEQYF

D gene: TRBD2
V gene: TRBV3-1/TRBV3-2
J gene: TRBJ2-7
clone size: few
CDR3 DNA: TGTGCCAGCAGCCAAGTAGGGACTAGCGGGAGGGGAGGGTCCTACGAGCAGTACTTC
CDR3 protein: CASSQVGTSGRGGSYEQYF

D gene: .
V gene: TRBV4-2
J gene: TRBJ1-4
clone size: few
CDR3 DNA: TGTGCCAGCAGCCTTACAGGGCCAGGAGAAAAACTGTTTTTT
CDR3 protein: CASSLTGPGEKLFF

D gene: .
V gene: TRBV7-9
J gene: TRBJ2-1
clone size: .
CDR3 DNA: TGTGCCAGCAGCTTGATTAATGGGGGTGAGCAGTTCTTC
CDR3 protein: CASSLINGGEQFF

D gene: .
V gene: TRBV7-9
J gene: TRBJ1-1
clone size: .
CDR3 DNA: TGTGCCAGCAGCTTAGACAGGGAGGATCAAGCTTTCTTT
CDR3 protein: CASSLDREDQAFF

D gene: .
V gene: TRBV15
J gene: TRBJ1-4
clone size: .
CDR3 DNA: TGTGCCACCAGCAGAGATGTGGGGTGGGATGAAAAACTGTTTTTT
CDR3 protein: CATSRDVGWDEKLFF

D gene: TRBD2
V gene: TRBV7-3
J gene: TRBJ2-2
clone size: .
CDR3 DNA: TGTGCCAGCAGCCCCCTTTTAATTGGACTAGCGGGAGGGCCAATGACCGGGGAGCTGTTTTTT
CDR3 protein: CASSPLLIGLAGGPMTGELFF

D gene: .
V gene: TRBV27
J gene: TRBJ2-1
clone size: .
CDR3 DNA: TGTGCCAGCAGTTTAAGGCCAGGGGTATACAATGAGCAGTTCTTC
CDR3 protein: CASSLRPGVYNEQFF

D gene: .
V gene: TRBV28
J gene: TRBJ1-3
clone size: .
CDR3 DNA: TGTGCCAGCAGCAAGCGCGCGGGCCACTCTGGAAACACCATATATTTT
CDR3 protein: CASSKRAGHSGNTIYF

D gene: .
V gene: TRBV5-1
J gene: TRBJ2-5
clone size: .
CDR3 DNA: TGCGCCAGCAGCTTAACGGGCAGGGCCGAAGAGACCCAGTACTTC
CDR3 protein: CASSLTGRAEETQYF

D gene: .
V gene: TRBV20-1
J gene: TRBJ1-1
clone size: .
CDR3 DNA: TGCAGTGCTAGTTTGAGGGTGACGAACACTGAAGCTTTCTTT
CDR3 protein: CSASLRVTNTEAFF

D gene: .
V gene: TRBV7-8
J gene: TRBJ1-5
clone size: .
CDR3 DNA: TGTGCCAGCAGCTTACTCAGGGTGGGCAATCAGCCCCAGCATTTT
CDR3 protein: CASSLLRVGNQPQHF

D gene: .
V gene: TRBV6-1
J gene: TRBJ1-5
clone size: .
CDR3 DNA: TGTGCCAGCAGTGAATTCGGAGGAAGCAATCAGCCCCAGCATTTT
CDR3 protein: CASSEFGGSNQPQHF

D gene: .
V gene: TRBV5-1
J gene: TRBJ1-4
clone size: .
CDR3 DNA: TGCGCCAGCAGCTTGGACAGACCAACTAATGAAAAACTGTTTTTT
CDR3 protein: CASSLDRPTNEKLFF

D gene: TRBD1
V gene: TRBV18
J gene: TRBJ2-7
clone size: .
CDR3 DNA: TGTGCCAGCTCACACCGGGACAGGGCTAGGTACGAGCAGTACTTC
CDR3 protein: CASSHRDRARYEQYF

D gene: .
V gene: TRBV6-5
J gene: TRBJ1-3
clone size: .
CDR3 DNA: TGTGCCAGTCTCTACGGAAACACCATATATTTT
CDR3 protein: CASLYGNTIYF

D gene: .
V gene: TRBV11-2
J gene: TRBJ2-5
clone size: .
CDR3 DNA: TGTGCCAGCAGCTTAGGAGCGCGCGAGACCCAGTACTTC
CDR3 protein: CASSLGARETQYF

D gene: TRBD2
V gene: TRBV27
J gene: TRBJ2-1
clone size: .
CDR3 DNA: TGTGCCAGCAGTTTATCAACTAGCGGGAGGACCTACAATGAGCAGTTCTTC
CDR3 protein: CASSLSTSGRTYNEQFF

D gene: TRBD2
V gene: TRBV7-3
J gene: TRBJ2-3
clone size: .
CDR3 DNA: TGTGCCAGCAGCTTAGTCGGGACTAGCTTAGGTGCGCAGTATTTT
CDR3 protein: CASSLVGTSLGAQYF

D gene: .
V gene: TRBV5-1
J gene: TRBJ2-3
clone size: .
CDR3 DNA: TGCGCCAGCAACCGCCGAGGCCGCTCTAGCACAGATACGCAGTATTTT
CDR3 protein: CASNRRGRSSTDTQYF

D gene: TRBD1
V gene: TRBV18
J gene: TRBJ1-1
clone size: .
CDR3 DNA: TGTGCCAGCTCACCCGACAGGGGGGTGAACACTGAAGCTTTCTTT
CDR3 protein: CASSPDRGVNTEAFF

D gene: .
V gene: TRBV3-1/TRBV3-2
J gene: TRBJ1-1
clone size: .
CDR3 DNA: TGTGCCAGCAGCCACGGGAGGGGCACTGAAGCTTTCTTT
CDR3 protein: CASSHGRGTEAFF

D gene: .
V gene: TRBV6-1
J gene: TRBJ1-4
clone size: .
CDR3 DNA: TGTGCCAGCAGTGAATACGCAGGGGCCACTAATGAAAAACTGTTTTTT
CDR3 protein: CASSEYAGATNEKLFF

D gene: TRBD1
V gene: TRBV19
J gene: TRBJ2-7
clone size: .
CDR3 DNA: TGTGCCAGTAGTACCTGGACAGGGAGAGGGATTTTCACCTACGAGCAGTACTTC
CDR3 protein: CASSTWTGRGIFTYEQYF

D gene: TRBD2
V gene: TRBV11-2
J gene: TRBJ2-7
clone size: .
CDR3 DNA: TGTGCCAGCAGCTCCCGCAGGGGCCTCGGCGGGAGGAAGCCGGGTGAGCAGTACTTC
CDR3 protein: CASSSRRGLGGRKPGEQYF

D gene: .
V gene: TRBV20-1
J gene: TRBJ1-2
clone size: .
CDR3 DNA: TGCAGTGCTAGTCAAGGGGATTATGGCTACACCTTC
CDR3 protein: CSASQGDYGYTF

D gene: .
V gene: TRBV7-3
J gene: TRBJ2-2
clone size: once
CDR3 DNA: TGTGCCAGCAGCTCCCAGACAGCCACCGGGGAGCTGTTTTTT
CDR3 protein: CASSSQTATGELFF

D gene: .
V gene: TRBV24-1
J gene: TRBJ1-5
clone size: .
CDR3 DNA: TGTGCCACCAGTGGGGTTGGGGAGTATCAGCCCCAGCATTTT
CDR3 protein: CATSGVGEYQPQHF

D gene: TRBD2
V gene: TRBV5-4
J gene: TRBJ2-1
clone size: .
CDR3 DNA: TGTGCCAGCAGCAGAGGGACTAGCGGGAGCTCCTACAATGAGCAGTTCTTC
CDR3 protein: CASSRGTSGSSYNEQFF

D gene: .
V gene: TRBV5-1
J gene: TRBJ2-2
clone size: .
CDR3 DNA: TGCGCCAGCAATGGCGGGACCAACACCGGGGAGCTGTTTTTT
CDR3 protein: CASNGGTNTGELFF

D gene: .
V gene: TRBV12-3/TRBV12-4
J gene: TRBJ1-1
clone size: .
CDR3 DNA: TGTGCCAGCAGTTTAGACAGACACACTGAAGCTTTCTTT
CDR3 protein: CASSLDRHTEAFF

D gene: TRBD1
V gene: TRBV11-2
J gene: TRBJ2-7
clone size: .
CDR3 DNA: TGTGCCAGCAGCTTAGAGCCGGGACAGGGGGCCCTTTCCTACGAGCAGTACTTC
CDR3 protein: CASSLEPGQGALSYEQYF

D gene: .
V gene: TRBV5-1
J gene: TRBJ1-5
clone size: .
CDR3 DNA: TGCGCCAGCAGCTTTTCTGGGCAAGGGGGGCAGCCCCAGCATTTT
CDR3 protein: CASSFSGQGGQPQHF

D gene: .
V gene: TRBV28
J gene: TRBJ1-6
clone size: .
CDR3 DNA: TGTGCCAGCAGTTTGGATTTAAATTCACCCCTCCACTTT
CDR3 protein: CASSLDLNSPLHF

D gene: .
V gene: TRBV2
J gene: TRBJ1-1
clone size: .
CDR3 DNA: TGTGCCAGTGGCAGGACTGGGAACACTGAAGCTTTCTTT
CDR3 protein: CASGRTGNTEAFF

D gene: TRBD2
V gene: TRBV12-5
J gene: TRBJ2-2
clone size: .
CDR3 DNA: TGTGCTAGTGGTTTGTCCCTGGGAACGGGGGGGGGCCGGAACACCGGGGAGCTGTTTTTT
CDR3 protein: CASGLSLGTGGGRNTGELFF

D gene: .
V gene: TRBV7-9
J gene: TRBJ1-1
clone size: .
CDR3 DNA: TGTGCCAGCAGCTTAGTGGCCCTTGCTACTGAAGCTTTCTTT
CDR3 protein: CASSLVALATEAFF

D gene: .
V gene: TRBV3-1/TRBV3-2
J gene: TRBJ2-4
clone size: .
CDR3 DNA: TGTGCCAGCAGCCAGAGCCAGATTCAGTACTTC
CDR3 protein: CASSQSQIQYF